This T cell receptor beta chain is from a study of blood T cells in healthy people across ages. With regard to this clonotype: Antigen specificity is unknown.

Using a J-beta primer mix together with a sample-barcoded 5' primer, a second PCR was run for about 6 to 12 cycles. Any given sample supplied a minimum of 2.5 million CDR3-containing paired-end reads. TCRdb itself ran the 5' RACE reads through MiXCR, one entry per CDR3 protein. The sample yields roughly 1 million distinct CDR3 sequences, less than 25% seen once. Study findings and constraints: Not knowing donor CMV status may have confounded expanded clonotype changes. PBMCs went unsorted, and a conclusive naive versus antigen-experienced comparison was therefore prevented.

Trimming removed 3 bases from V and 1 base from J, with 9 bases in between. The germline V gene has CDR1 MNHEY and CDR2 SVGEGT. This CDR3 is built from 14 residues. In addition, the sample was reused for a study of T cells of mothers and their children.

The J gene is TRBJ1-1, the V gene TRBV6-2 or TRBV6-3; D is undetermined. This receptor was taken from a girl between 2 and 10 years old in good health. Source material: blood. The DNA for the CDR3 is TGTGCCAGCAGTTATGGGGTGTGGAACACTGAAGCTTTCTTT. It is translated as CASSYGVWNTEAFF.